These 9 T cell receptor beta chains originate from one sample sequenced in a study of early T cells in non-severe SARS-CoV-2 infection. MiXCR, run by TCRdb on the 5' RACE reads, gives a single entry per CDR3 protein. There are approximately 52,000 distinct CDR3 sequences in the sample; about 16% occur only once, and 10% lies in the top ten. The sequencing here drew on whole blood, taken at baseline. All receptors come from an adult who was a healthcare worker with PCR-confirmed SARS-CoV-2 infection or an uninfected control (not recorded which).

The chain recombines TRBV7-2 with TRBJ1-2; D possibly corresponds to TRBD1 (6 bases). The CDR3 contains 17 residues. Germline-derived CDR1 and CDR2 are SGHTA and FQGNSA. V lost 1 base, J lost 4 bases, and 19 bases lay in between. The CDR3 sequence: CASSLGTGRLFSYGYTF. In nucleotides, the CDR3 is TGTGCCAGCAGCTTAGGAACAGGGAGATTATTTTCCTATGGCTACACCTTC.

This clonotype was detected only a few times. This chain joins TRBV7-9 and TRBJ1-6, with unresolved D. CDR3 size: 12 residues. CDR1 and CDR2 from the germline V gene are SEHNR and FQNEAQ (reference sequence). V dropped 6 bases and J dropped 2 bases, with 2 bases sitting between them. The CDR3 spells CASRTYNSPLHF. DNA of the CDR3: TGTGCCAGCAGGACCTATAATTCACCCCTCCACTTT.

This clonotype was detected ten times or more. This chain links TRBV7-3 with TRBJ2-7, with 12 positions matching TRBD1. The CDR3 is made up of 14 amino acids. Germline CDR1 SGHTA, CDR2 FQGTGA. V trimming: 5 bases; J trimming: 9 bases; junction bases outside the gene matches: 8. The CDR3 region is CASSPGTGGAGQYF. CDR3 nucleotide sequence: TGTGCCAGCAGCCCCGGGACAGGGGGCGCGGGGCAGTACTTC.

In this sample, this clonotype turned up many times. The chain employs TRBV3-1 and TRBJ1-3; D is undetermined. Germline lookup yields CDR1 LGHDT and CDR2 YNNKEL (reference sequence). The V end lost 3 bases, the J end lost 3 bases, and 18 bases lay between the germline ends. The CDR3 contains 17 residues. CDR3 loop: CASSQIETRMYGNTIYF. CDR3 nucleotides: TGTGCCAGCAGCCAGATCGAGACTCGTATGTATGGAAACACCATATATTTT.

This clonotype was recorded a few times. This chain joins TRBV7-9 and TRBJ2-3; 8 nucleotides match TRBD1. This CDR3 has 13 amino acids. Germline CDR1 is SEHNR and CDR2 is FQNEAQ (reference sequence). Trimming cost V 10 bases and J 2 bases; bases outside gene matches: 5. CDR3: CATRTGYTDTQYF. CDR3 DNA: TGTGCCACCCGGACAGGGTACACAGATACGCAGTATTTT.

The gene calls are TRBV11-2 and TRBJ2-6, with no clear D. V was pared by 2 bases and J by 0 bases, with 11 bases between. The CDR3 length is 17 residues. The germline V gene encodes CDR1 SGHAT and CDR2 FQNNGV. The CDR3 DNA follows: TGTGCCAGCAGCTTATCACACCCGAGCTCTGGGGCCAACGTCCTGACTTTC. This sequence encodes CASSLSHPSSGANVLTF. The full variable domain, completed using reference TRBV11-2 and TRBJ2-6, is EAGVAQSPRYKIIEKRQSVAFWCNPISGHATLYWYQQILGQGPKLLIQFQNNGVVDDSQLPKDRFSAERLKGVDSTLKIQPAKLEDSAVYLCASSLSHPSSGANVLTFGAGSRLTVL.

The J gene is TRBJ1-2, the V gene TRBV6-1, with D hard to call. The CDR3 spans 13 residues. V gave up 1 base and J gave up 8 bases, with 11 bases separating them. Germline CDR1 is MNHNS and CDR2 is SASEGT. The CDR3 DNA sequence: TGTGCCAGCAGTGAAGGCCCTGATCTAGGCTACACCTTC. Translation: CASSEGPDLGYTF.

The genes are TRBV10-1 and TRBJ2-5; D is tentatively TRBD1 or TRBD2 (5 bases each). CDR3 length equals 14 residues. Trimming pared 3 bases from V and 3 bases from J, leaving 11 bases between. Germline CDR1 WNHNN, CDR2 SYGVQD (reference sequence). CDR3 in amino acids: CASSDPGTEETQYF. The CDR3 DNA follows: TGCGCCAGCAGTGATCCCGGGACCGAAGAGACCCAGTACTTC.

The chain uses TRBV3-1 and TRBJ1-4, with D possibly matching TRBD1 (5 bases). The CDR3 has 15 amino acids. Per the germline V gene, CDR1 is LGHDT and CDR2 is YNNKEL (reference sequence). V lost 5 bases and J 2 bases, leaving 12 bases between the germline ends. This CDR3 reads CASSRPGTTNEKLFF. The CDR3 DNA reads TGTGCCAGCAGCAGACCGGGGACGACTAATGAAAAACTGTTTTTT.